A selection of T cell receptor beta chains follows, all from one sample in a study of Ad26.COV2.S vaccination and SARS-CoV-2 variants. Clones were sequenced by immunoSEQ multiplex PCR, and TCRdb holds only the in-frame ones, with some missing. The data contain 100,000 or so clones, around 82% of them singletons. Source: peripheral blood, taken after recovery from COVID-19. The receptor source for this set is a human donor who had recovered from COVID-19. CDR3s include the opening cysteine and the closing phenylalanine or tryptophan. The D gene is left open where the match is weak. Size tells how often a clone was seen (once, few, many) or the class of an expanded clone, and some rows leave it out.

TRBV5-4	TRBJ2-3	-	-	15	CASSFTLQGGDTQYF	TGTGCCAGCAGCTTTACACTACAGGGTGGCGATACGCAGTATTTT
TRBV28	TRBJ1-5	-	-	15	CASSLPLRWSQPQHF	TGTGCCAGCAGTTTACCCCTGAGGTGGAGCCAGCCCCAGCATTTT
TRBV2	TRBJ2-6	TRBD1	-	17	CASSADRVRSGANVLTF	TGTGCCAGCAGTGCGGACAGGGTCCGCTCTGGGGCCAACGTCCTGACTTTC
TRBV7-9	TRBJ2-3	TRBD2	-	14	CASSYSGAIDTQYF	TGTGCCAGCAGTTACAGCGGGGCCATAGATACGCAGTATTTT
TRBV5-4	TRBJ2-2	-	-	13	CASSLDGIGELFF	TGTGCCAGCAGCCTGGACGGGATCGGGGAGCTGTTTTTT
TRBV23-1	TRBJ2-4	-	-	14	CASRRAGAKNIQYF	TGCGCCAGCAGACGAGCGGGAGCCAAAAACATTCAGTACTTC
TRBV9	TRBJ2-2	-	-	15	CASSVGGVNTGELFF	TGTGCCAGCAGCGTAGGGGGGGTGAACACCGGGGAGCTGTTTTTT
TRBV10-2	TRBJ2-7	-	-	14	CASSESLLTYEQYF	TGCGCCAGCAGTGAGTCGCTTCTTACCTACGAGCAGTACTTC
TRBV20-1	TRBJ2-7	-	-	12	CSASTETYEQYF	TGCAGTGCTAGTACAGAAACCTACGAGCAGTACTTC
TRBV19	TRBJ2-5	-	-	17	CASSIRGGPGGQETQYF	TGTGCCAGTAGTATCCGGGGAGGTCCAGGGGGGCAAGAGACCCAGTACTTC
TRBV10-3	TRBJ1-1	-	-	13	CAISGREDTEAFF	TGTGCCATCAGTGGTCGGGAAGACACTGAAGCTTTCTTT
TRBV20-1	TRBJ1-2	-	-	10	CSARVTEDTF	TGCAGTGCTAGGGTGACCGAGGACACCTTC
TRBV4-2	TRBJ2-3	TRBD2	-	18	CASSQVAAGTASTDTQYF	TGTGCCAGCAGCCAAGTGGCAGCGGGGACGGCTAGCACAGATACGCAGTATTTT
TRBV30	TRBJ2-2	TRBD1	-	15	CAWTADRANTGELFF	TGTGCCTGGACCGCAGACAGGGCGAACACCGGGGAGCTGTTTTTT
TRBV12-3/TRBV12-4	TRBJ2-2	-	-	12	CASTEFAGELSF	TGTGCCAGCACGGAGTTTGCCGGGGAGCTGTCTTTT
TRBV7-6	TRBJ2-5	TRBD2	-	16	CASSPVAGGYQETQYF	TGTGCCAGCAGCCCCGTAGCGGGGGGGTACCAAGAGACCCAGTACTTC
TRBV11-2	TRBJ1-1	TRBD1	-	13	CASSRQGATEAFF	TGTGCCAGCAGCCGACAGGGGGCCACTGAAGCTTTCTTT
TRBV30	TRBJ2-3	TRBD1	-	12	CAWDRDTDTQYF	TGTGCCTGGGACAGGGACACAGATACGCAGTATTTT
TRBV30	TRBJ1-6	-	-	15	CAWMAGGSYNSPLHF	TGTGCCTGGATGGCAGGCGGCTCCTATAATTCACCCCTCCACTTT
TRBV28	TRBJ1-5	-	once	15	CASRKTTVGNQPQHF	TGTGCCAGCAGGAAGACCACAGTGGGAAATCAGCCCCAGCATTTT
TRBV27	TRBJ2-2	-	-	14	CASSSSDQPGELFF	TGTGCCAGCAGTTCCTCGGACCAGCCCGGGGAGCTGTTTTTT
TRBV28	TRBJ1-5	-	-	15	CASSPQLGIYQPQHF	TGTGCCAGCAGCCCTCAACTGGGGATCTATCAGCCCCAGCATTTT
TRBV2	TRBJ1-6	TRBD1	once	14	CASSMGQGDSPLHF	TGTGCCAGCAGTATGGGACAGGGGGACTCACCCCTCCACTTT
TRBV5-1	TRBJ1-2	-	-	15	CASSLEWAGETGYTF	TGCGCCAGCAGCTTGGAGTGGGCAGGGGAGACTGGCTACACCTTC
TRBV5-6	TRBJ2-5	TRBD1	once	14	CASSSTGVEETQYF	TGTGCCAGCAGCTCAACAGGGGTAGAGGAGACCCAGTACTTC
TRBV7-2	TRBJ2-1	TRBD1	-	15	CASSQGTGVFNEQFF	TGTGCCAGCAGCCAAGGGACAGGGGTGTTCAATGAGCAGTTCTTC
TRBV3-1/TRBV3-2	TRBJ2-7	-	few	13	CASSQGTDREQYF	TGTGCCAGCAGCCAAGGGACGGACCGGGAGCAGTACTTC
TRBV7-2	TRBJ2-1	TRBD1	-	14	CASRPTGERNEQFF	TGTGCCAGCAGACCGACAGGGGAACGCAATGAGCAGTTCTTC
TRBV18	TRBJ2-2	-	-	16	CASSPQQGRDTGELFF	TGTGCCAGCTCACCTCAACAGGGACGGGACACCGGGGAGCTGTTTTTT
TRBV2	TRBJ2-2	TRBD1	-	15	CASSDGQGYTGELFF	TGTGCCAGCAGTGACGGACAGGGATACACCGGGGAGCTGTTTTTT
TRBV3-1/TRBV3-2	TRBJ2-3	TRBD2	-	15	CASSHLGGGTDTQYF	TGTGCCAGCAGCCACCTGGGGGGGGGCACAGATACGCAGTATTTT
TRBV6-1	TRBJ1-5	-	few	13	CASSDDSLQPQHF	TGTGCCAGCAGTGACGATAGTCTCCAGCCCCAGCATTTT
TRBV19	TRBJ2-1	-	-	16	CAARGGGRGSYNEQFF	TGTGCCGCCCGAGGGGGCGGGAGAGGTTCCTACAATGAGCAGTTCTTC
TRBV2	TRBJ1-4	-	once	13	CATVEVPNEKLFF	TGTGCCACCGTTGAGGTGCCTAATGAAAAACTGTTTTTT